Each of the 18 T cell receptor beta chains below was sequenced from the same sample in a study of tumor and adjacent non-tumor tissue in lung cancer (dated by TCRdb to the late 2010s). RNA was extracted from bulk unsorted tissue and checked for quality with a NanoDrop ND-1000 and an Agilent 2100. For the normal lung samples, distant non-tumor tissue was collected more than 3 cm away from the tumor edge. The protocol used for the library was multiplex PCR. Sequencing was performed on an Illumina HiSeq 2500. TCRbeta libraries were constructed through three rounds of nested PCR with primers (Table S4) according to protocols adapted from ARM-PCR. TCRdb redid the processing of the public reads, applying fastp at Q25 and MiXCR, and retained in-frame beta chains. Each CDR3 protein appears once, grouped with its most common genes and DNA. This sample lists fewer than 45,000 distinct CDR3 sequences; approximately 59% were detected once. Jointly, the top ten make up around 17% of the sample.

Material: distant non-tumor lung tissue. These receptors were taken from a woman in her thirties or forties with non-small cell lung cancer.

Concerning this clonotype itself: One base away lies a much larger clone, so this may be a sequencing read error. The rearrangement joins TRBV6-5 to TRBJ1-2; TRBD1 is a possible D gene (5 bases). Per the germline V gene, CDR1 is MNHEY and CDR2 is SVGAGI. The CDR3 extends over 13 amino acids. For the CDR3, the DNA is TGTGCCAGCAGTCTACGGGACTGCTATGGCTACATCTTC. It translates to CASSLRDCYGYIF.

This chain uses TRBV11-2 with TRBJ2-7, with no clear D. The CDR3 has 14 residues. Germline V lookup: CDR1 SGHAT, CDR2 FQNNGV. In DNA, the CDR3 is TGTGTCAACAGCTTAGTCACAAACTCCTACGAGCAGTACTTC. It is translated as CVNSLVTNSYEQYF.

This clonotype was seen a few times. The CDR3 loop is CACNSGLAGAVGELFF. CDR3 bases: TGCGCCTGCAACTCGGGATTAGCGGGAGCGGTCGGGGAGCTGTTTTTT. The chain carries TRBV4-1 and TRBJ2-2; 9 bases are a match to TRBD2. The V gene's germline CDR1 is MGHRA and CDR2 YSYEKL. Trimming removed 11 bases from V and 7 bases from J; junction bases left unmatched: 17. CDR3 length equals 16 residues.

Details on this clonotype: Being one base from a much bigger clone, this may be a read error. The gene calls are TRBV20-1 and TRBJ2-7; the match to TRBD1 covers 10 bases. Germline V CDR1 and CDR2: DFQATT, SNEGSKA (reference sequence). Trimming took 7 bases from V and 6 from J; bases not matched to a gene: 12. CDR3 length: 14 amino acids. The CDR3 DNA sequence: TGCAGTGTCCGGGAGGACAGGGGGTTCGCCGAGCAGTACTTC. Encoded protein: CSVREDRGFAEQYF.

Turning to this clonotype: One end of the junction varies from germline; a read error may be responsible. CDR3 sequence (DNA): TGCGTCAGCAGCTTGGCCGTGGCGTGGGCCGACACCGGGGAGCTGTTTTTT. This codes for CVSSLAVAWADTGELFF. V gene TRBV5-1 combines with J gene TRBJ2-2; D not resolved. Germline V lookup: CDR1 SGHRS, CDR2 YFSETQ. The CDR3 sequence is 17 residues long.

This clonotype was recorded a few times. The rearrangement joins TRBV6-5 to TRBJ2-5; D perhaps matches TRBD2 (7 bases). The germline gives CDR1 MNHEY, CDR2 SVGAGI. Between the trimmed V and J ends, which lost 0 bases and 3 bases, there was a span of 14 bases. The length of the CDR3 is 16 residues. CDR3 sequence: CASSYSLGEGEETQYF. The CDR3 DNA reads TGTGCCAGCAGTTACTCGCTTGGGGAGGGGGAAGAGACCCAGTACTTC.

As for this clonotype: One end of the junction fails to match germline, which may point to a read error. The chain links TRBV6-1 to TRBJ1-5; weak D call: TRBD1 (5 bases). Germline loops: CDR1 MNHNS, CDR2 SASEGT. The CDR3 is 15 amino acids. CDR3 loop: CASRTGGTGNQLQHF. The DNA of the CDR3 is TGTGCCAGTAGGACGGGGGGAACGGGCAATCAGCTCCAGCATTTT.

The chain couples TRBV12-3 or TRBV12-4 to TRBJ2-1; D perhaps matches TRBD2 (5 bases). Trimming took off 8 bases at V and 6 bases at J, with 23 bases between the two ends. This CDR3 has 16 amino acids. CDR3 in amino acids: CASAKAGVGNGNEQFF. CDR3 nucleotides: TGTGCCAGCGCTAAAGCCGGGGTTGGCAACGGCAATGAGCAGTTCTTC.

A note on this clonotype: A much bigger clone sits one base away, suggesting this may be a read error. The conserved closing phenylalanine or tryptophan is absent in this CDR3, likely reflecting a read error. The chain uses TRBV20-1 and TRBJ2-5; D is unclear. Per germline, CDR1 DFQATT and CDR2 SNEGSKA (reference sequence). Trimming removed 7 bases at V and 2 bases at J, with 14 bases between. The CDR3 loop spans 13 amino acids. The chain's CDR3 is CSVAGWGQETQYL. In DNA form, the CDR3 reads TGCAGTGTCGCTGGGTGGGGTCAAGAGACCCAGTACCTC.

The chain uses TRBV12-3 or TRBV12-4 and TRBJ1-6; 7 nucleotides align to TRBD1. The CDR3 length is 15 residues. J was trimmed by 6 bases and V by 4 bases; bases with no gene match: 6. The CDR3 DNA reads TGTGCCAGCAGTTCCGGGACAGAAAGTAATTCACCCCTCCACTTT. It specifies CASSSGTESNSPLHF.

The V call is TRBV28, the J call TRBJ1-2; D may be TRBD1 (6 bases). V was pared by 7 bases and J by 8 bases, with 17 bases between. Germline CDR1 MDHEN, CDR2 SYDVKM. This CDR3 comprises 13 residues. This CDR3 reads CASTMQGRVGYTF. In nucleotides, the CDR3 is TGTGCCAGCACCATGCAGGGGAGGGTCGGCTACACCTTC.

This clonotype was observed many times. The rearrangement uses TRBV5-1 and TRBJ2-3; 9 bases are a match to TRBD2. The CDR3 is 18 amino acids. Germline CDR1 and CDR2: SGHRS and YFSETQ. Unmatched junction bases numbered 10, after V lost 2 bases and J lost 0 bases. CDR3 in amino acids: CASSFGASSGSSTDTQYF. The CDR3 DNA sequence: TGCGCCAGCAGCTTCGGCGCGAGTAGCGGGAGCAGCACAGATACGCAGTATTTT.

In regard to this clonotype: It is likely a read error, because the conserved phenylalanine at the end of the CDR3 is missing. This chain joins TRBV29-1 and TRBJ2-3; D remains unclear. The CDR3 runs 14 residues. Germline V gene sequence: CDR1 SQVTM, CDR2 ANQGSEA. V dropped 7 bases and J dropped 0 bases, with 14 bases sitting between them. The CDR3 nucleotides are TGCAGCGCCAGTATGGACGAAAGCACAGATACGCAGTATTCT. This sequence encodes CSASMDESTDTQYS.

Details on this clonotype: An end of the junction does not agree with germline; a read error may underlie this. The V gene is TRBV20-1, the J gene TRBJ2-6; D perhaps matches TRBD2 (6 bases). From germline, CDR1 is DFQATT and CDR2 SNEGSKA (reference sequence). This CDR3 has 18 amino acids. The CDR3 DNA reads as TGCAGTGCTAGTCGGGGGATGGGTCTTTTTTCTGGGGCCAACGCCCTGACTTTC. Encoded protein: CSASRGMGLFSGANALTF.

The V and J genes are TRBV21-1 and TRBJ2-7; the table's D call TRBD1 went unverified against the DNA. TRBV21-1 is a pseudogene. The CDR3 contains 15 residues. The CDR3, as DNA: TGTGCCAGCAGCAACCCGGGACAGGGTACCCGGGAGCAGTACTTC. Translation gives CASSNPGQGTREQYF.

This clonotype showed up just once. V and J are TRBV11-3 and TRBJ2-7; 8 bases fit TRBD2. The germline CDR1 and CDR2 sequences are SGHNT and YENEEA. CDR3 length: 15 residues. CDR3 sequence reads: CTSSSGAGGGYEQYF. Written as DNA, the CDR3 is TGTACTAGCAGCTCTGGGGCGGGGGGCGGCTACGAGCAGTACTTC.

The V gene is TRBV11-3, the J gene TRBJ2-3; maybe TRBD1 (6 bases). CDR1 and CDR2 (germline): SGHNT, YENEEA. V gave up 8 bases and J gave up 6 bases, with 18 bases separating them. The CDR3 sequence is 14 residues long. The CDR3 loop is CASGPGHGSDTQYF. CDR3 nucleotide sequence: TGTGCCAGCGGCCCGGGACATGGGTCGGATACGCAGTATTTT.

This clonotype was detected only a few times. A much more abundant neighbour one base away suggests this may be a read error. This chain joins TRBV20-1 and TRBJ2-7; TRBD2 matches 9 bases. From germline, CDR1 is DFQATT and CDR2 SNEGSKA (reference sequence). The CDR3 contains 18 residues. The CDR3 protein is CSARDWASGDHGGSEQHF. DNA for the CDR3: TGCAGTGCTAGAGATTGGGCTAGCGGGGACCATGGGGGCTCCGAGCAGCACTTC.